These 11 T cell receptor beta chains were all obtained from the same sample, sequenced in a study of T cell repertoires and leukemia-associated antigens. TCRdb re-called the 5' RACE reads through MiXCR, storing one row per CDR3 protein. The sample yields 13,000 to 15,000 distinct CDR3 sequences, about 39% seen once. Their antigen targets remain unknown. Sequences were obtained from CD3+ T cells sorted from blood and cultured. Receptors originate from a female donor in good health.

Many counts were recorded for this clonotype. V gene TRBV29-1 combines with J gene TRBJ1-1; tentatively, D is TRBD1 (5 bases). Germline lookup yields CDR1 SQVTM and CDR2 ANQGSEA. The V and J ends lost 4 bases and 1 base respectively, with 10 bases between them. This CDR3 has 13 residues. The CDR3 nucleotides are TGCAGCGTTGCACAGGTGGAGAACACTGAAGCTTTCTTT. Translating it yields CSVAQVENTEAFF.

This clonotype is medium-sized (0.01 to 0.1%) in the sample. The chain is built from TRBV28 and TRBJ2-5, with 8 bases lining up with TRBD2. Germline V gene sequence: CDR1 MDHEN, CDR2 SYDVKM. Unmatched junction bases numbered 6, after V lost 3 bases and J lost 6 bases. The CDR3 runs 14 residues. The CDR3 sequence: CASSFPSGRKTQYF. CDR3 nucleotide sequence: TGTGCCAGCAGTTTCCCTAGCGGGCGAAAGACCCAGTACTTC.

This clonotype was found many times. The genes are TRBV6-5 and TRBJ1-5; 8 bases fit TRBD1. This CDR3 region has 15 residues. In germline, CDR1 is MNHEY, CDR2 SVGAGI. Trimming at V came to 6 bases and at J to 4 bases, leaving 8 bases not matched to a gene. The CDR3 region is CASRGQGARNQPQHF. Here the CDR3 DNA reads TGTGCCAGCAGGGGTCAGGGGGCTCGGAATCAGCCCCAGCATTTT.

This clonotype has a handful of counts. For the CDR3, the DNA is TGTGCCAGCAGTTCCGGACTTTACAATGAGCAGTTCTTC. Protein: CASSSGLYNEQFF. The chain has TRBV27 and TRBJ2-1; D is perhaps TRBD2 (5 bases). The V and J ends lost 4 bases and 4 bases respectively, with 8 bases between them. CDR3 length equals 13 residues. From germline, CDR1 is MNHEY and CDR2 SMNVEV (reference sequence).

The chain is built from TRBV5-1 and TRBJ2-1, with D possibly TRBD2 on 5 matching bases. CDR3 size: 15 residues. V was trimmed by 7 bases and J by 3 bases, leaving 17 bases between them. Per the germline V gene, CDR1 is SGHRS and CDR2 is YFSETQ. The CDR3 region has the DNA TGCGCCAGCGGCCCAGGTCGGGGTTTCTACAATGAGCAGTTCTTC. Translating gives CASGPGRGFYNEQFF. Supplemented by reference TRBV5-1 and TRBJ2-1, the full variable domain reads KAGVTQTPRYLIKTRGQQVTLSCSPISGHRSVSWYQQTPGQGLQFLFEYFSETQRNKGNFPGRFSGRQFSNSRSEMNVSTLELGDSALYLCASGPGRGFYNEQFFGPGTRLTVL.

Turning to this clonotype: Being one base from a much bigger clone, this may be a read error. This rearrangement joins TRBV19 to TRBJ2-1, with a tentative D call TRBD2 (5 bases). The CDR3 contains 15 residues. Germline V lookup: CDR1 LNHDA, CDR2 SQIVND (reference sequence). CDR3: CASSNGLEAYDEQFF. The CDR3 DNA is TGTGCCAGTAGTAACGGACTCGAAGCCTACGATGAGCAGTTCTTC. Complete variable domain (other parts from reference TRBV19 and TRBJ2-1): DGGITQSPKYLFRKEGQNVTLSCEQNLNHDAMYWYRQDPGQGLRLIYYSQIVNDFQKGDIAEGYSVSREKKESFPLTVTSAQKNPTAFYLCASSNGLEAYDEQFFGPGTRLTVL.

This clonotype was recorded many times. Its ends do not fully match the called genes, so a read error is possible. CDR3 DNA sequence: TGTGCCAGCAGCCAAGCCGGGTATAATGAAAAACTGCTTTTT. Its protein product is CASSQAGYNEKLLF. The V gene is TRBV3-1, the J gene TRBJ1-4; D uncertain. CDR1 and CDR2 (germline): LGHDT, YNNKEL (reference sequence). This CDR3 comprises 14 residues.

This chain connects TRBV7-2 to TRBJ2-7; D may match TRBD1 or TRBD2 (5 bases each). The CDR3 covers 12 residues. V shed 5 bases and J shed 7 bases, with 12 bases lying between them. Germline V gene lookup returns CDR1 SGHTA and CDR2 FQGNSA. The chain's CDR3 is CASSAPWGEQYF. CDR3 coding DNA: TGTGCCAGCAGCGCCCCTTGGGGGGAGCAGTACTTC. Full variable domain (missing parts from reference TRBV7-2 and TRBJ2-7): GAGVSQSPSNKVTEKGKDVELRCDPISGHTALYWYRQSLGQGLEFLIYFQGNSAPDKSGLPSDRFSAERTGGSVSTLTIQRTQQEDSAVYLCASSAPWGEQYFGPGTRLTVT.

This clonotype has at least ten counts. The rearrangement uses TRBV7-9 and TRBJ1-4; tentatively, D is TRBD1 (5 bases). This CDR3 spans 15 amino acids. Germline loops: CDR1 SEHNR, CDR2 FQNEAQ (reference sequence). The ends were cut back, 5 bases at V and 4 bases at J, with 14 bases in the middle. Here the CDR3 DNA reads TGTGCCAGCAGCCCCGATCGAGGGGATAATGAAAAACTGTTTTTT. Its translation: CASSPDRGDNEKLFF.

By frequency in the sample, this clonotype is medium-sized. This sequence joins TRBV12-3 or TRBV12-4 and TRBJ1-1; D uncertain. The CDR3 is made up of 15 amino acids. V gave up 4 bases and J gave up 0 bases, with 12 bases separating them. The CDR3 reads CASSSPRGMNTEAFF. The CDR3 DNA follows: TGTGCCAGCAGTTCCCCTCGGGGAATGAACACTGAAGCTTTCTTT.

Concerning this clonotype: It is likely a read error, because the conserved phenylalanine at the end of the CDR3 is missing. The V gene is TRBV7-6, the J gene TRBJ2-5; 11 nucleotides line up with TRBD2. Trimming at V came to 10 bases and at J to 4 bases, leaving 8 bases not matched to a gene. Germline values: CDR1 SGHVS, CDR2 FNYEAQ. The CDR3 extends over 14 amino acids. The CDR3 protein is CATGLAAAGETQYL. The CDR3 DNA follows: TGTGCCACGGGACTAGCGGCCGCGGGAGAGACCCAGTACCTC.